Given below is one T cell receptor beta chain in context. Its antigen is still unknown. Trimming removed 3 bases from V and 6 bases from J, with 12 bases in between. The CDR3 length is 14 residues. CDR1 is MDHEN and CDR2 is SYDVKM in the germline V gene. The study team obtained lesional scalp punch biopsies and peripheral blood from alopecia areata patients. Sorting of CD4+ and CD8+ T cells was performed on PBMCs. RNA, once extracted, was reverse transcribed into cDNA for use as the sequencing template. The repertoire was sequenced with immunoSEQ multiplex PCR; TCRdb's copy has only in-frame clones and lacks some. The sample has around 35,000 clones, roughly 50% seen once; the top ten hold almost 40%. This entry is derived from a study of CD8+ T cells in alopecia areata. Findings of the study overall: Across lesional scalp, and particularly alopecia totalis/universalis, clonality surpassed that of normal scalp.

The rearrangement joins TRBV28 to TRBJ1-3; a weak D match, TRBD1 (5 bases). This clonotype was obtained from a human donor with alopecia areata. The sequencing input was NKG2D-high CD8+ T cells sorted from blood. CDR3 in DNA: TGTGCCAGCAGTTTTACGGGGGTGCAAAACACCATATATTTT. This sequence encodes CASSFTGVQNTIYF.